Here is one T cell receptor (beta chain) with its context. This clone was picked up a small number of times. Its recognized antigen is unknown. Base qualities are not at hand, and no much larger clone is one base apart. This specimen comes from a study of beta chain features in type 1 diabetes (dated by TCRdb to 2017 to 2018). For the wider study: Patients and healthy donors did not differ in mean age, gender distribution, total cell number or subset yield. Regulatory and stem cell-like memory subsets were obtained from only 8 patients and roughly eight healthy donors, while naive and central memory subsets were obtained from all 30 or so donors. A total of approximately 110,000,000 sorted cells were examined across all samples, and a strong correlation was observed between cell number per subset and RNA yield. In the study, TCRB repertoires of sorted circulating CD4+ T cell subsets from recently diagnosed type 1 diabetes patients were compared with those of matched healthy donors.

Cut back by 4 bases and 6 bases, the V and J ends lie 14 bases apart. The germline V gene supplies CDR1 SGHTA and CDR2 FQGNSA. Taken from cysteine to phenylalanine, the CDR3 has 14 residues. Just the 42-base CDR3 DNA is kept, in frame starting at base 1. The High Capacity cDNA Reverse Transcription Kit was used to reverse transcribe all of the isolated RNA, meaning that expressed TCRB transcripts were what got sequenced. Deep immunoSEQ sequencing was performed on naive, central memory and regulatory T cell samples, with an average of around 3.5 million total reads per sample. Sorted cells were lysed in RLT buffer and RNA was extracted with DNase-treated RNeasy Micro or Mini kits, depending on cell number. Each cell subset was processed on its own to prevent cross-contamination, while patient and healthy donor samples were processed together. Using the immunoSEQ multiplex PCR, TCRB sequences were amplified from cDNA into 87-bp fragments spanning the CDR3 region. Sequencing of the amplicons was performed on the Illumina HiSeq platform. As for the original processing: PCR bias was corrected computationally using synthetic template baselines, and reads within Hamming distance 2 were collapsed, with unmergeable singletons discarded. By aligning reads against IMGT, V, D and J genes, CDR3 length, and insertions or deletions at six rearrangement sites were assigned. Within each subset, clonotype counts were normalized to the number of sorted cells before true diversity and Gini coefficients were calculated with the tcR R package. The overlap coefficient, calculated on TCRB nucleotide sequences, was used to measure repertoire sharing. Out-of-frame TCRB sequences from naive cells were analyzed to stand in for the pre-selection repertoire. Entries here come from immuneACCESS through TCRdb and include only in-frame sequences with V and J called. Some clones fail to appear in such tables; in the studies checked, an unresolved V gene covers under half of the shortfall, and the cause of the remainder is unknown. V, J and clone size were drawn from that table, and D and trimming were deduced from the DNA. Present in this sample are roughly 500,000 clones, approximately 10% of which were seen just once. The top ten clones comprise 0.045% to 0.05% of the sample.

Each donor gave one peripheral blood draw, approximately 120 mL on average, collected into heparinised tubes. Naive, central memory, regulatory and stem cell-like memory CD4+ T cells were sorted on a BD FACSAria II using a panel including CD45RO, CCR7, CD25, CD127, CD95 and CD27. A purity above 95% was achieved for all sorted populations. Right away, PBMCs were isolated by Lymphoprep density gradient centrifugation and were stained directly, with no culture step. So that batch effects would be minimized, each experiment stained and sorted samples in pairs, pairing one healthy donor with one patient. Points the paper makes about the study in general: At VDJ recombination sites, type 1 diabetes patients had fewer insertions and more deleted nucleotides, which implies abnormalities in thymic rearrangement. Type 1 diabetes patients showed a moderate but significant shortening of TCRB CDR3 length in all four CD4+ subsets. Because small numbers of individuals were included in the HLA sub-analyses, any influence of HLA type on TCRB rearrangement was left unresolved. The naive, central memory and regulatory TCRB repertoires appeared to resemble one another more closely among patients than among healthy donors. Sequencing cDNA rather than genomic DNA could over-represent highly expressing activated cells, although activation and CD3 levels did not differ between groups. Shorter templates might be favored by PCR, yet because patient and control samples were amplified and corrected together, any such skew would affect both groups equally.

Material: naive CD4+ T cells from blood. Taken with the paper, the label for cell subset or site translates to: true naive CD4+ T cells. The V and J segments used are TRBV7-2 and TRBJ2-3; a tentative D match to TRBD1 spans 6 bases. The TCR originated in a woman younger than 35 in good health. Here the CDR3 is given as CASSSGQSWDTQYF. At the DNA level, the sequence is TGTGCCAGCAGCTCCGGACAGAGCTGGGATACGCAGTATTTT.